The rows below give T cell receptor beta chains drawn from one sample of a study of blood T cells in healthy people across ages. TCRdb fed the 5' RACE reads into MiXCR, producing one record per CDR3 protein. Among about 650,000 distinct CDR3 sequences listed, roughly 30% were seen once. Specimen: blood. The source of these receptors is a woman older than 75 in good health. Both conserved end residues are part of each CDR3. Fields, in order: J gene, D gene, CDR3 length, V gene, clone size, CDR3 DNA, CDR3 protein. A D gene is named only where the DNA matches it firmly. The size field is filled for only some rows; it gives once, few, many or a size class.

TRBJ2-3 TRBD2 15 TRBV3-1 many TGTGCCAGCAGCCAAGGCGGGGGGGCTGCAGATACGCAGTATTTT CASSQGGGAADTQYF
TRBJ2-3 TRBD1 16 TRBV12-3/TRBV12-4 NA TGTGCCAGCAGTTTAGGGACAGGCTTGTTAACAGATGCGGAGTATTTT CASSLGTGLLTDAEYF
TRBJ2-7 NA 14 TRBV7-3 NA TGTGCCAGCAGCTTAATGCCAGGGGACTACGAGCAGTACTTC CASSLMPGDYEQYF
TRBJ2-1 TRBD2 17 TRBV20-1 many TGCAGTGCTAGAGGGTCCCGGGGAACGCGGGGGGGGAATGAGCAGTTCTTC CSARGSRGTRGGNEQFF
TRBJ2-1 NA 12 TRBV12-3/TRBV12-4 many TGTGCCAGCACCTTGCGGGTCTATGAGCAGTTCTTC CASTLRVYEQFF
TRBJ2-3 TRBD1 15 TRBV15 many TGTGCCACCAGCAGAGAATTGACAGGGTTTGATACGCAGTATTTT CATSRELTGFDTQYF
TRBJ2-1 TRBD2 17 TRBV6-1 NA TGTGCCAGCAGCAGAGGGGGACTAGCGGGGGGACCCCAAGAGCAGTTCTTC CASSRGGLAGGPQEQFF
TRBJ2-1 NA 13 TRBV12-3/TRBV12-4 NA TGTGCCAGCAGTTTAGCGGAAGGAGAGACCCAGTTCTTC CASSLAEGETQFF
TRBJ1-2 NA 11 TRBV28 many TGTGCCAGCAGGATTCACCAGGGCTACACCTTC CASRIHQGYTF
TRBJ1-5 TRBD1 13 TRBV20-1 once TGCAGTGCTAGGACCGGGACAGGGCAGCCCCAGCATTTT CSARTGTGQPQHF
TRBJ1-2 TRBD1 14 TRBV4-3 many TGCGCCAGCAGCCAAGTTCCGGACAGGGCAGGCTACACCTTC CASSQVPDRAGYTF
TRBJ1-5 NA 14 TRBV2 NA TGTGCCAGCAGTGAAGGGGTCCTCAATCAGCCCCAGCATTTT CASSEGVLNQPQHF
TRBJ2-5 TRBD1 14 TRBV7-8 few TGTGCCAGCAGCTCAACCAGGGGGTCAGAGACCCAGTACTTC CASSSTRGSETQYF
TRBJ1-5 NA 16 TRBV27 many TGTGCCAGCAGTCAGGGACACCCGTATAGCAATCAGCCCCAGCATTTT CASSQGHPYSNQPQHF
TRBJ1-4 NA 12 TRBV7-9 few TGTGCCAGCAGCCCCAGGGCTGAAAAACTGTTTTTT CASSPRAEKLFF
TRBJ2-7 NA 12 TRBV6-1 few TGTGCCAGCAGTGAGAGGGACCCACGCGAGGGCTTC CASSERDPREGF
TRBJ1-5 TRBD1 14 TRBV24-1 many TGTGCCAGGGACAGGGCCGTCATCAATCAGCCCCAGCATTTT CARDRAVINQPQHF
TRBJ1-2 NA 14 TRBV20-1 many TGCAGTGCGCGGCCCGCCTCCGGGAACTATGGCTACACCTTC CSARPASGNYGYTF
TRBJ2-7 NA 14 TRBV30 few TGTGCCTGGAGAAGACGGTCGTCAGCCTACGAGCAGTACTTC CAWRRRSSAYEQYF
TRBJ1-2 TRBD1 16 TRBV15 many TGTGCCACCAGCAGAGAAAGAGGGGGCTACTTCTATGGCTACACCTTC CATSRERGGYFYGYTF
TRBJ2-3 NA 13 TRBV19 few TGTGCCGTCGGAGGGGGCCTCACAGATACGCAGTATTTT CAVGGGLTDTQYF
TRBJ1-2 TRBD1 15 TRBV6-1 many TGTGCCAGCACCCCAGATACTAGGGCAGGGGGTGGCTACACCTTC CASTPDTRAGGGYTF
TRBJ1-5 NA 14 TRBV20-1 many TGCAGTGCTAGACAGGGGCAGAGCAATCAGCCCCAGCATTTT CSARQGQSNQPQHF
TRBJ1-5 NA 13 TRBV30 NA TGTGCCTGGAGTGTACTAAGGGATCAGCCCCAGCATTTT CAWSVLRDQPQHF
TRBJ2-1 NA 16 TRBV20-1 NA TGCAGTGCTTTAACCTACCGTGTTGGGGGGTACAATGAGCAGTTCTTC CSALTYRVGGYNEQFF
TRBJ2-3 NA 14 TRBV6-1 NA TGTGCCAGCAGTGAAGATCCCTTCCTCGGTACGCAGTATTTT CASSEDPFLGTQYF